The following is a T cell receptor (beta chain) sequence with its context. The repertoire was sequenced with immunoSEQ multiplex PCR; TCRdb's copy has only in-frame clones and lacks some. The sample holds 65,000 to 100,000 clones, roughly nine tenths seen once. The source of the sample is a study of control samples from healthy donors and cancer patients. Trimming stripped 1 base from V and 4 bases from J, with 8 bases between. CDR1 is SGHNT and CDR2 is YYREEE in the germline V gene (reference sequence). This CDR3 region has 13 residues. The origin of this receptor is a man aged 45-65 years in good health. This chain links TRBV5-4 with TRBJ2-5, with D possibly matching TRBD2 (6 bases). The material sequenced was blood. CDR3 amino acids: CASSLKGGETQYF. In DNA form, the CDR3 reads TGTGCCAGCAGCTTGAAGGGAGGAGAGACCCAGTACTTC.